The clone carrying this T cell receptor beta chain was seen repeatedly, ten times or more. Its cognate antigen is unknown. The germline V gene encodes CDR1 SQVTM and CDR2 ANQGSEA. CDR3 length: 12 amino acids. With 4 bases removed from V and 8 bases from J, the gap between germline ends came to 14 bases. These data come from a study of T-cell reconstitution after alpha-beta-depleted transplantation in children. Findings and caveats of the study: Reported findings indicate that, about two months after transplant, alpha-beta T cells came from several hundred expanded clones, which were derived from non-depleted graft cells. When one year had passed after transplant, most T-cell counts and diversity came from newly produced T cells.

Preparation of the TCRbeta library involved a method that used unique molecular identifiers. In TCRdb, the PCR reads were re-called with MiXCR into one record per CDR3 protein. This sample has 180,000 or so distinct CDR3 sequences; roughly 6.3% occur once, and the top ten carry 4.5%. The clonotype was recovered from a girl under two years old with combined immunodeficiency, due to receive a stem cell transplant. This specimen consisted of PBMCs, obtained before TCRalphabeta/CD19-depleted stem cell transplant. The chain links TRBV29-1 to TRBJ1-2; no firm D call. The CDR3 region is CSVGIRGGGYTF. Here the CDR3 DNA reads TGCAGCGTTGGCATTCGGGGTGGGGGCTACACCTTC.